This T cell receptor beta chain stems from a study of sequential checkpoint blockade in melanoma. Study background: TCRbeta immunosequencing was performed on DNA from over 90 pretreatment melanoma tumor samples. Study outcomes and limitations: In arm A, pretreatment tumor clonality was associated with response.

Regarding treatment: randomized to nivolumab then ipilimumab (arm A) or the reverse (arm B). Profiling relied on immunoSEQ multiplex PCR, and the TCRdb table lists in-frame clones only, not all of them. The sample consists of fewer than 9,500 clones, 20% to 25% of them appearing once. This clone was detected only a few times. What it recognizes is unknown. Trimming took 6 bases from V and 3 from J; bases not matched to a gene: 9. CDR1 and CDR2 from the germline V gene are MDHEN and SYDVKM. This CDR3 has 15 amino acids. The clonotype originates from a human donor with melanoma. The gene calls are TRBV28 and TRBJ2-7; TRBD2 aligns across 9 bases. The sample in question was tumor tissue (inferred from file names), obtained from a patient given nivolumab and ipilimumab in sequence. The CDR3: CASRYTSGWGYEQYF. CDR3 sequence (DNA): TGTGCCAGCAGGTACACTAGCGGGTGGGGCTACGAGCAGTACTTC.